This entry lists 19 T cell receptor beta chains sequenced from one sample in a study of blood T cells in healthy people across ages. With a J-beta primer mix and a sample-barcoded 5' primer, a second PCR ran roughly 6 to 12 cycles. One entry per CDR3 protein results from TCRdb running MiXCR on the 5' RACE reads. The sample records roughly 1.6 million distinct CDR3 sequences, roughly 30% being singletons. The source material was blood. All receptors come from a woman aged 30 to 39 in good health.

This clonotype was found a few times. In nucleotides, the CDR3 is TGTGCCAGCAGTGAGCGGGGGGGAATCTACGAGCAGTACTTC. Translated, it gives CASSERGGIYEQYF. The chain has TRBV5-6 and TRBJ2-5, with TRBD2 matching over 10 bases. Gene TRBJ2-7 matches the end of the DNA better, so the J call may be wrong. This CDR3 is 14 amino acids long. Germline-derived CDR1 and CDR2 are SGHDT and YYEEEE.

This clonotype has just a few counts. A much larger clone differs from this one at a single base, so this may be a read error. J is TRBJ2-3 and V is TRBV2, with a possible D match to TRBD2 (6 bases). Germline values: CDR1 SNHLY, CDR2 FYNNEI. The CDR3 length is 14 residues. Trimming cost V 6 bases and J 4 bases, with 14 bases left between them. Written as DNA, the CDR3 is TGTGCCAGCAGGAGACTAGAACTCGCAGATACGCAGTATTTT. Its protein product is CASRRLELADTQYF.

Worth noting for this clonotype: One end of the junction fails to match germline, which may point to a read error. V is TRBV20-1 and J is TRBJ2-1, with TRBD2 as a possible D gene (6 bases). This CDR3 has 13 amino acids. Germline V lookup: CDR1 DFQATT, CDR2 SNEGSKA (reference sequence). CDR3 sequence reads: CSASGSSHNEQFF. For the CDR3, the DNA is TGCAGTGCTAGCGGGAGCTCCCACAATGAGCAGTTCTTC.

The CDR3 DNA follows: TGTGCCAGCAGTGAAGGGACAGGGGGCAGGAATGAGCAGTTCTTC. It encodes CASSEGTGGRNEQFF. This chain connects TRBV6-1 to TRBJ2-1; 11 bases match TRBD1. The CDR3 is 15 amino acids. Germline CDR1 MNHNS, CDR2 SASEGT. The trim removed 1 base at V and 7 bases at J, leaving 3 bases unmatched.

V gene TRBV18 combines with J gene TRBJ2-1; D ambiguous. V was shortened by 2 bases and J by 10 bases, with 9 bases between the two germline ends. This CDR3 has 12 residues. Germline V gene sequence: CDR1 KGHSH, CDR2 LQKENI. DNA for the CDR3: TGTGCCAGCTCACCATCCCGGGCAGAGCAGTTCTTC. Its translation is CASSPSRAEQFF.

This clonotype was counted ten times or more. The CDR3 DNA sequence: TGCGCCAGCAGCCAATTTGGACAGTCCTACGAGCAGTACTTC. It specifies CASSQFGQSYEQYF. J is TRBJ2-7 and V is TRBV4-1; a weak D match, TRBD1 (6 bases). CDR3 length: 14 residues. CDR1 and CDR2 (germline): MGHRA, YSYEKL. Trimming removed 2 bases from V and 1 base from J, with 9 bases in between.

The V and J genes are TRBV5-1 and TRBJ2-2, with 11 bases aligning to TRBD2. The CDR3 has 16 residues. The trim removed 6 bases at V and 2 bases at J, leaving 6 bases unmatched. Looked up from germline, CDR1 is SGHRS and CDR2 is YFSETQ. The CDR3 coding sequence is TGCGCCAGCAACCTACTAGCGGGAGATAACACCGGGGAGCTGTTTTTT. Translating gives CASNLLAGDNTGELFF.

This sequence joins TRBV2 and TRBJ2-3, with 12 bases that match TRBD1. Germline loops: CDR1 SNHLY, CDR2 FYNNEI. The CDR3 runs 15 residues. The trim removed 10 bases at V and 4 bases at J, leaving 9 bases unmatched. CDR3 region: CAISRDRGLADTQYF. CDR3 DNA: TGTGCCATATCCCGGGACAGGGGGCTTGCAGATACGCAGTATTTT. Complete variable domain (other parts from reference TRBV2 and TRBJ2-3): EPEVTQTPSHQVTQMGQEVILRCVPISNHLYFYWYRQILGQKVEFLVSFYNNEISEKSEIFDDQFSVERPDGSNFTLKIRSTKLEDSAMYFCAISRDRGLADTQYFGPGTRLTVL.

With regard to this clonotype: The conserved final phenylalanine or tryptophan is absent from the CDR3, which likely points to a read error. The chain joins TRBV20-1 to TRBJ2-7; D call uncertain. Judging by the DNA end, TRBJ2-5 fits better; the J call may be wrong. Germline V gene lookup returns CDR1 DFQATT and CDR2 SNEGSKA (reference sequence). This CDR3 contains 12 residues. As DNA, the CDR3 is TGCAGTGCCGAGAGGTTTCAAGAGACCCAGTACTTA. This codes for CSAERFQETQYL.

The V call is TRBV20-1, the J call TRBJ1-2, with 7 bases identical to TRBD1. CDR1 DFQATT and CDR2 SNEGSKA come from the germline V gene (reference sequence). The CDR3 runs to 12 residues. V dropped 8 bases and J dropped 3; count of bases not matched to a gene: 6. CDR3 nucleotides: TGCAGTTCCGGGACAGCGTACTATGGCTACACCTTC. Protein sequence: CSSGTAYYGYTF.

The chain links TRBV27 to TRBJ2-3; 9 bases line up with TRBD2. The germline V gene has CDR1 MNHEY and CDR2 SMNVEV (reference sequence). Trimming took 4 bases from V and 8 from J; bases not matched to a gene: 7. The CDR3 has 14 amino acids. The CDR3, as DNA: TGTGCCAGCAGTTCATCTAGCGGGGCCGGTACGCAGTATTTT. This encodes CASSSSSGAGTQYF.

This chain joins TRBV20-1 and TRBJ2-4, with 7 bases lining up with TRBD1. Matching the DNA end better, TRBJ2-7 makes the J call doubtful. Germline V gene lookup returns CDR1 DFQATT and CDR2 SNEGSKA (reference sequence). The CDR3 runs 17 residues. CDR3: CSASGTTGTVIGFEQYF. In DNA, the CDR3 is TGCAGTGCTTCGGGAACTACCGGGACAGTGATTGGATTCGAGCAGTACTTC.

The J gene is TRBJ2-1, the V gene TRBV4-1; D could derive from TRBD1 or TRBD2 (5 bases each). Per the germline V gene, CDR1 is MGHRA and CDR2 is YSYEKL. Deletions cut 6 bases from V and 10 bases from J, with 28 bases between. The CDR3 spans 17 residues. The CDR3 DNA sequence: TGCGCCAGCAGACCCTCCATAGCGCCACGAGAGCCAGGGGAGCAGTTCTTC. It translates to CASRPSIAPREPGEQFF.

This clonotype appeared once. The V call is TRBV5-1, the J call TRBJ2-3, with a weak D call TRBD1 (6 bases). V was trimmed by 4 bases and J by 0 bases, leaving 15 bases between them. This CDR3 has 16 residues. Germline values: CDR1 SGHRS, CDR2 YFSETQ. CDR3 protein: CASSPSVGASTDTQYF. The DNA of the CDR3 is TGCGCCAGCAGCCCCTCGGTGGGGGCCAGCACAGATACGCAGTATTTT.

J is TRBJ2-3 and V is TRBV20-1; 14 bases agree with TRBD2. Trimming took 6 bases from V and 1 from J; bases not matched to a gene: 6. There are 16 residues in the CDR3. CDR1 is DFQATT and CDR2 is SNEGSKA in the germline V gene (reference sequence). CDR3 region: CSAVGTSGGRTDTQYF. The CDR3 bases are TGCAGTGCCGTGGGGACTAGCGGGGGCCGCACAGATACGCAGTATTTT.

The rearrangement joins TRBV3-1 to TRBJ2-1; D is perhaps TRBD1 or TRBD2 (6 bases each). The CDR3 runs to 16 residues. The V end lost 1 base, the J end lost 9 bases, and 19 bases lay between the germline ends. Germline V gene sequence: CDR1 LGHDT, CDR2 YNNKEL (reference sequence). The CDR3 loop reads CASSQGTGGATGEQFF. The CDR3, as DNA: TGTGCCAGCAGCCAAGGGACCGGGGGCGCCACGGGTGAGCAGTTCTTC.

This clonotype has at least ten counts. V gene TRBV25-1 combines with J gene TRBJ2-7; perhaps TRBD2 as D (5 bases). This CDR3 is built from 13 residues. In germline, CDR1 is MGHDK, CDR2 SYGVNS. Trimming stripped 8 bases from V and 2 bases from J, with 13 bases between. CDR3 protein: CASSEAGTYEQYF. As DNA, the CDR3 is TGTGCCAGCTCGGAGGCTGGTACCTACGAGCAGTACTTC.

The CDR3, as DNA: TGTGCCAGTAGTATTGTGCTAGCGCTGGATACGCAGTATTTT. Amino acid sequence: CASSIVLALDTQYF. The rearrangement links TRBV19 to TRBJ2-3; D may be TRBD2 (6 bases). Germline V gene lookup returns CDR1 LNHDA and CDR2 SQIVND (reference sequence). This CDR3 region has 14 residues. V was cut by 3 bases and J by 6 bases, with 13 bases left in between.

The chain combines TRBV28 with TRBJ2-5; perhaps TRBD1 as D (7 bases). The CDR3 is 15 residues long. V lost 7 bases and J 6 bases, leaving 21 bases between the germline ends. CDR1 and CDR2 (germline): MDHEN, SYDVKM. CDR3 in DNA: TGTGCCAGCACTGGCGGGACAGCAGGCGGAAAGACCCAGTACTTC. This gives the protein CASTGGTAGGKTQYF.